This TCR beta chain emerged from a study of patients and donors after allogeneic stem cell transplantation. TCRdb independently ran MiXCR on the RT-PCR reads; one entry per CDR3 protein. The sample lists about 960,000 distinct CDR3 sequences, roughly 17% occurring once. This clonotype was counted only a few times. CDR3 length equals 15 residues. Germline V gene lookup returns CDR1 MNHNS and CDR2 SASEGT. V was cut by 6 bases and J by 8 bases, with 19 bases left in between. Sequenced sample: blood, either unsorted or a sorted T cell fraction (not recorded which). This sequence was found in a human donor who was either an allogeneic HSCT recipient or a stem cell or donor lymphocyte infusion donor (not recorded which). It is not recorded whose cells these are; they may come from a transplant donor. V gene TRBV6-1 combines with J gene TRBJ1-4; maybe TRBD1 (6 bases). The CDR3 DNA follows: TGTGCCAGCAGGGGGACCGTGAGAGGGGGAGAAAAACTGTTTTTT. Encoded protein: CASRGTVRGGEKLFF.